Shown below are 24 T cell receptor beta chains from a single sample sequenced in a study of CD8+ T cells in alopecia areata. Treatment denoted: oral pan-JAK inhibitor, 5-10 mg twice daily. TCR sequencing used cDNA made by reverse transcription of extracted RNA. TCRdb's copy holds only in-frame clones and misses some; the assay was immunoSEQ multiplex PCR. The sample records 150,000 to 200,000 clones, about 47% being singletons. The starting material was CD8+ T cells sorted from blood, obtained around week 53, from a patient treated with tofacitinib. These TCRs come from a human donor with alopecia areata.

This clone was seen a single time. The CDR3 sequence: CASSTQGVADTQYF. In DNA form, the CDR3 reads TGCGCCAGCAGCACGCAGGGTGTGGCAGATACGCAGTATTTT. J is TRBJ2-3 and V is TRBV5-1; possibly TRBD1 for D (5 bases). Germline V gene sequence: CDR1 SGHRS, CDR2 YFSETQ. V lost 4 bases to trimming and J lost 4 bases, with 13 bases between them. The CDR3 runs 14 residues. Full variable domain (remainder filled in from reference TRBV5-1 and TRBJ2-3): KAGVTQTPRYLIKTRGQQVTLSCSPISGHRSVSWYQQTPGQGLQFLFEYFSETQRNKGNFPGRFSGRQFSNSRSEMNVSTLELGDSALYLCASSTQGVADTQYFGPGTRLTVL.

This clone was detected only a few times. This chain connects TRBV27 to TRBJ2-5, with 7 bases fitting TRBD2. The V gene's germline CDR1 is MNHEY and CDR2 SMNVEV (reference sequence). This CDR3 spans 14 amino acids. V trimming: 6 bases; J trimming: 5 bases; junction bases outside the gene matches: 9. CDR3 region: CASRRGGGRETQYF. CDR3 bases: TGTGCCAGCAGGCGGGGCGGGGGAAGGGAGACCCAGTACTTC.

The chain uses TRBV30 and TRBJ2-7, with 11 bases identical to TRBD1. V gave up 2 bases and J gave up 6 bases; unmatched junction bases: 6. Per germline, CDR1 GTSNPN and CDR2 SVGIG (reference sequence). The CDR3 is 14 residues long. The CDR3 reads CAWSPRTGGVEQYF. The CDR3 DNA sequence: TGTGCCTGGAGTCCACGGACAGGGGGCGTCGAGCAGTACTTC.

The chain couples TRBV5-1 to TRBJ1-1, with 7 bases fitting TRBD1. The CDR3 contains 14 residues. Germline-derived CDR1 and CDR2 are SGHRS and YFSETQ. The trim removed 4 bases at V and 6 bases at J, leaving 9 bases unmatched. CDR3 residues: CASSADRDYAEAFF. The DNA of the CDR3 is TGCGCCAGCAGCGCCGACAGGGACTACGCTGAAGCTTTCTTT.

This clone was observed a few times. The chain recombines TRBV29-1 with TRBJ2-7, with 9 bases lining up with TRBD1. This CDR3 region has 14 residues. Germline CDR1 reads SQVTM; CDR2 reads ANQGSEA. V gave up 6 bases and J gave up 0 bases; unmatched junction bases: 6. CDR3 sequence (DNA): TGCAGCGTCGCAGACAGGGGGGGCTCCTACGAGCAGTACTTC. Translation: CSVADRGGSYEQYF.

The chain uses TRBV5-6 and TRBJ1-5, with D possibly matching TRBD1 (5 bases). Trimming removed 0 bases at V and 3 bases at J, with 10 bases between. CDR3 size: 15 residues. Germline CDR1 reads SGHDT; CDR2 reads YYEEEE. The CDR3 region has the DNA TGTGCCAGCAGCTTGGCGGGGGGACTCAATCAGCCCCAGCATTTT. This translates into CASSLAGGLNQPQHF.

The V gene is TRBV30, the J gene TRBJ1-2, with unresolved D. In germline, CDR1 is GTSNPN, CDR2 SVGIG (reference sequence). With 4 bases removed from V and 3 bases from J, the gap between germline ends came to 3 bases. The CDR3 is 10 amino acids. The DNA of the CDR3 is TGTGCCTGGATTCACTATGGCTACACCTTC. Protein product: CAWIHYGYTF.

This clone was recorded once. This chain connects TRBV2 to TRBJ2-1; 7 bases map to TRBD1. This CDR3 has 17 residues. Trimming cost V 5 bases and J 0 bases; bases outside gene matches: 10. Germline lookup yields CDR1 SNHLY and CDR2 FYNNEI. CDR3 protein: CASSPRTGHGSYNEQFF. The CDR3, as DNA: TGTGCCAGCAGTCCAAGGACAGGCCACGGCTCCTACAATGAGCAGTTCTTC.

The J gene is TRBJ2-7, the V gene TRBV7-9, with D tentatively TRBD1 (5 bases). V was cut by 4 bases and J by 4 bases, with 8 bases left in between. Germline-derived CDR1 and CDR2 are SEHNR and FQNEAQ (reference sequence). CDR3 size: 12 residues. CDR3 bases: TGTGCCAGCAGCTCCCAGGGTTACGAGCAGTACTTC. The encoded protein is CASSSQGYEQYF.

This sequence joins TRBV13 and TRBJ2-5, with D unclear. The germline V and J ends were trimmed by 2 bases and 5 bases, with 9 bases remaining between them. This CDR3 contains 13 residues. Germline CDR1 PRHDT, CDR2 FYEKMQ (reference sequence). The CDR3 sequence is CASSLLAGETQYF. In DNA, the CDR3 is TGTGCCAGCAGCTTACTCGCCGGGGAGACCCAGTACTTC.

The chain uses TRBV7-8 and TRBJ2-3; TRBD2 matches at 12 bases. V lost 5 bases, J lost 5 bases, and 8 bases stayed unmatched. The V gene's germline CDR1 is SGHVS and CDR2 FQNEAQ. This CDR3 comprises 16 residues. The DNA of the CDR3 is TGTGCCAGCAGCCCCCCCCTAGCGGGGGGGATAGATACGCAGTATTTT. This sequence encodes CASSPPLAGGIDTQYF.

The chain uses TRBV5-6 and TRBJ1-2; D call uncertain. This CDR3 comprises 16 residues. From germline, CDR1 is SGHDT and CDR2 YYEEEE. V lost 0 bases to trimming and J lost 7 bases, with 19 bases between them. The CDR3 here is CASSLGQAQAIIGYTF. CDR3 DNA: TGTGCCAGCAGCTTGGGGCAGGCGCAGGCGATAATTGGCTACACCTTC.

This clone was seen only a few times. V and J are TRBV9 and TRBJ2-7, with TRBD2 identical over 7 bases. Trimming took 2 bases from V and 0 from J; bases not matched to a gene: 5. CDR1 and CDR2 from the germline V gene are SGDLS and YYNGEE. The CDR3 contains 15 residues. For the CDR3, the DNA is TGTGCCAGCAGCGTGGGAGGGGCCCTCTCCTACGAGCAGTACTTC. This translates into CASSVGGALSYEQYF.

This clone turned up a few times. The chain recombines TRBV2 with TRBJ1-5; 8 bases match TRBD1. This CDR3 spans 14 amino acids. Germline V gene sequence: CDR1 SNHLY, CDR2 FYNNEI. V lost 10 bases, J lost 1 base, and 6 bases stayed unmatched. CDR3 coding DNA: TGTGCCACTCGACAGGGGCTCAGCAATCAGCCCCAGCATTTT. Its translation: CATRQGLSNQPQHF.

The J gene is TRBJ1-4, the V gene TRBV2; TRBD1 is a possible D gene (5 bases). Germline assignment: CDR1 SNHLY and CDR2 FYNNEI. Deletions cut 0 bases from V and 8 bases from J, with 16 bases between. There are 16 residues in the CDR3. The CDR3 bases are TGTGCCAGCAGTGAAGCCACGTGGGCCTGGGGCGAAAAACTGTTTTTT. It encodes CASSEATWAWGEKLFF.

The chain employs TRBV11-2 and TRBJ1-2; 8 bases fit TRBD1. With V trimmed by 5 bases and J by 10 bases, 12 bases remained unmatched. The CDR3 has 14 residues. Germline V gene sequence: CDR1 SGHAT, CDR2 FQNNGV. CDR3 amino acids: CASSLGLSRGLYTF. As DNA, the CDR3 is TGTGCCAGCAGCCTAGGGTTGAGCAGGGGGCTCTACACCTTC.

The rearrangement uses TRBV5-6 and TRBJ1-2, with D unresolved. The V end was cut by 1 base, the J end by 5 bases, with 6 bases between. This CDR3 spans 12 amino acids. The germline gives CDR1 SGHDT, CDR2 YYEEEE. In nucleotides, the CDR3 is TGTGCCAGCAGCTTGCAAACGTATGGCTACACCTTC. Residues: CASSLQTYGYTF.

The V call is TRBV27, the J call TRBJ2-7; D uncertain. CDR1 is MNHEY and CDR2 is SMNVEV in the germline V gene (reference sequence). V lost 8 bases, J lost 0 bases, and 17 bases lay in between. CDR3 length: 15 residues. The CDR3 nucleotides are TGTGCCAGCCACGGGTCGGACGGATACTCCTACGAGCAGTACTTC. Translation: CASHGSDGYSYEQYF.

The chain carries TRBV7-9 and TRBJ1-2; D remains ambiguous. The CDR3 has 15 amino acids. The germline gives CDR1 SEHNR, CDR2 FQNEAQ (reference sequence). Trimming stripped 4 bases from V and 1 base from J, with 13 bases between. CDR3 DNA: TGTGCCAGCAGCTCCCAAATGAAAAATAACTATGGCTACACCTTC. Translated: CASSSQMKNNYGYTF.

The rearrangement links TRBV4-1 to TRBJ2-5; 8 bases agree with TRBD2. The junction had 10 bases not matched to a gene; V was cut back by 0 bases and J by 1 base. The length of the CDR3 is 18 residues. CDR1 and CDR2 from the germline V gene are MGHRA and YSYEKL. The CDR3 nucleotides are TGCGCCAGCAGCCAAGAAAGGGTAGCGGGGCTCGGCCAAGAGACCCAGTACTTC. Amino acids: CASSQERVAGLGQETQYF.

Note on this clone: The junction does not match germline at one end; this may be a read error. This chain connects TRBV7-3 to TRBJ2-1; a possible D gene is TRBD2 (6 bases). This CDR3 contains 15 residues. Germline CDR1 is SGHTA and CDR2 is FQGTGA. The DNA of the CDR3 is TGTGCCAGCAGCTTAGCGGGGAGCTCCTACGATGAGCAGTTCTTC. Protein: CASSLAGSSYDEQFF. Full variable domain (missing parts from reference TRBV7-3 and TRBJ2-1): GAGVSQTPSNKVTEKGKYVELRCDPISGHTALYWYRQSLGQGPEFLIYFQGTGAADDSGLPNDRFFAVRPEGSVSTLKIQRTERGDSAVYLCASSLAGSSYDEQFFGPGTRLTVL.

This clone has only a few counts. The chain has TRBV5-1 and TRBJ2-5, with D unclear. CDR1 SGHRS and CDR2 YFSETQ come from the germline V gene. CDR3 length equals 15 residues. V was pared by 0 bases and J by 5 bases, with 14 bases between. Here the CDR3 reads CASSLGFGPLETQYF. In DNA, the CDR3 is TGCGCCAGCAGCTTGGGGTTCGGGCCGCTTGAGACCCAGTACTTC.

With respect to this clone: The same CDR3 can be traced to other DNA sequences in this sample. This rearrangement joins TRBV7-2 to TRBJ1-1, with D maybe TRBD1 (5 bases). The CDR3 totals 14 residues. The V end was cut by 5 bases, the J end by 2 bases, with 12 bases between. CDR1 and CDR2 (germline): SGHTA, FQGNSA. CDR3 amino acids: CASSPGRGNTEAFF. CDR3 coding DNA: TGTGCCAGCAGCCCGGGGCGGGGAAACACTGAAGCTTTCTTT.

The chain is built from TRBV27 and TRBJ2-7, with a possible D match to TRBD2 (6 bases). The CDR3 is 16 amino acids. CDR1 is MNHEY, CDR2 SMNVEV, per germline (reference sequence). The V end lost 1 base, the J end lost 2 bases, and 15 bases lay between the germline ends. The DNA of the CDR3 is TGTGCCAGCAGTTTATACGGGACTCCAAGCACCTACGAGCAGTACTTC. Translated: CASSLYGTPSTYEQYF.